The sequence of this T cell receptor (beta chain) was determined in a study of T-cell memory formation after mild COVID-19. At the level of the study: TCR clusters were mostly confined to one donor each.

TCRdb analysed the 5' RACE reads with MiXCR anew, one entry per CDR3 protein. The sample shows 57,000 or so distinct CDR3 sequences, roughly 9.9% of them seen only once. The specimen was PBMCs or a T cell subset sorted from them (not recorded which). This clonotype originated in a man younger than 35 who had mild COVID-19 (a few samples of this study predate the infection). Cell type and time point are not known.

The CDR3, as DNA: TGCGCCAGCAGCGGGGGGGACTTGGGTACGCAGTATTTT. Translation gives CASSGGDLGTQYF. The chain carries TRBV5-1 and TRBJ2-3, with 7 bases fitting TRBD2. Germline lookup yields CDR1 SGHRS and CDR2 YFSETQ. The CDR3 is 13 amino acids. The J segment lost 8 bases and the V segment lost 4 bases, leaving 7 bases of the junction unmatched.